This entry describes one T cell receptor (beta chain). This specimen comes from a study of technical replicates of blood from a few donors. The ends were cut back, 3 bases at V and 0 bases at J, with 10 bases in the middle. The CDR3 runs to 14 residues. Germline CDR1 SQVTM, CDR2 ANQGSEA. Some clones are missing from TCRdb's copy, which holds only in-frame ones; the method was immunoSEQ multiplex PCR. The sample lists under 90,000 clones; 80% to 95% were seen once. The rearrangement uses TRBV29-1 and TRBJ2-3; D possibly corresponds to TRBD1 (6 bases). Sequencing used T cells isolated from PBMCs. The sequence was obtained from a human donor in good health. CDR3 coding DNA: TGCAGCGTTGACAGGGGTCCTAGCACAGATACGCAGTATTTT. Its translation is CSVDRGPSTDTQYF.